This TCR beta chain was identified during a study of control samples from healthy donors and cancer patients. Germline loops: CDR1 LNHDA, CDR2 SQIVND (reference sequence). Trimming took 5 bases from V and 3 from J, leaving 14 bases between them. This CDR3 contains 14 residues. Method: immunoSEQ multiplex PCR; TCRdb's copy keeps in-frame clones and lacks some. The sample has about 150,000 clones; around 94% are singletons. The gene calls are TRBV19 and TRBJ2-7, with TRBD1 as a possible D gene (6 bases). The sequencing sample was made of PBMCs. The source is a man between 60 and 75 years old with colorectal cancer. In DNA form, the CDR3 reads TGTGCCAGTAGTTCATCCGGACAGATCTACGAGCAGTACTTC. Its translation: CASSSSGQIYEQYF.